Sequencing of this TCR beta chain was carried out in a study of T cells in localized non-small cell lung cancer. For this clone: Its antigen remains unidentified.

Sequenced by immunoSEQ multiplex PCR; TCRdb stores in-frame clones only, minus some. In the table there are 45,000 or so clones, around 81% of which are singletons. Notes on the study in general: Maximal T cell clonality occurred in uninvolved adjacent lung, with tumor ranking below it. Sequencing was limited to one tumor region, leaving the possibility of heterogeneity open.

The specimen comprised peripheral blood mononuclear cells, sampled before any cancer treatment. The sequence came from a man between 40 and 75 years old with stage III lung adenocarcinoma.

This chain's CDR3 is CASSGTSGGAGEQFF. DNA of the CDR3: TGTGCCAGCAGCGGGACTAGCGGGGGGGCAGGAGAGCAGTTCTTC. V and J are TRBV9 and TRBJ2-1, with 15 nucleotides matching TRBD2. Germline V lookup: CDR1 SGDLS, CDR2 YYNGEE. The CDR3 is made up of 15 amino acids. Trimming at V came to 3 bases and at J to 10 bases, leaving 5 bases not matched to a gene.